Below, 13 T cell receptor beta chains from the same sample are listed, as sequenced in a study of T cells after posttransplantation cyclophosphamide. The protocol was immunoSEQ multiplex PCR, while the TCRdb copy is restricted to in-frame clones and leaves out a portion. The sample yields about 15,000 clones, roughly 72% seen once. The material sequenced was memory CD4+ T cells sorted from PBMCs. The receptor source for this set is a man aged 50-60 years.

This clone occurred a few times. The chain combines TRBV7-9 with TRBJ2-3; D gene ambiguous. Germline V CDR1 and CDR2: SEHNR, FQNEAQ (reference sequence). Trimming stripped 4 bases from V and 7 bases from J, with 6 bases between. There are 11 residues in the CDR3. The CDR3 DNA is TGTGCCAGCAGCTATACACATACGCAGTATTTT. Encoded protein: CASSYTHTQYF.

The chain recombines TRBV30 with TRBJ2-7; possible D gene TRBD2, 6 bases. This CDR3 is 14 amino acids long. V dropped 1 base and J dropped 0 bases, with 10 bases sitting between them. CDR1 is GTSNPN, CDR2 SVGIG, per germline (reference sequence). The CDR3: CAWSGPTSSYEQYF. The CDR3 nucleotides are TGTGCCTGGAGTGGACCGACTAGCTCCTACGAGCAGTACTTC.

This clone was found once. The CDR3 spells CASSYTSGGWYNEQFF. As DNA, the CDR3 is TGTGCCAGCAGCTACACTTCGGGGGGGTGGTACAATGAGCAGTTCTTC. The chain combines TRBV11-1 with TRBJ2-1, with 8 bases that match TRBD2. The CDR3 is made up of 16 amino acids. Germline V CDR1 and CDR2: SGHAT, FQDESV (reference sequence). J lost 4 bases, V lost 4 bases, and 9 bases had no gene match.

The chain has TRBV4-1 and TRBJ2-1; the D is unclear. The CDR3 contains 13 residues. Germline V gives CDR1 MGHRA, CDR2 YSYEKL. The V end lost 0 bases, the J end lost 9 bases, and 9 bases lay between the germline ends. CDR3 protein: CASSQEEPGEQFF. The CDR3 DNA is TGCGCCAGCAGCCAAGAAGAGCCCGGTGAGCAGTTCTTC.

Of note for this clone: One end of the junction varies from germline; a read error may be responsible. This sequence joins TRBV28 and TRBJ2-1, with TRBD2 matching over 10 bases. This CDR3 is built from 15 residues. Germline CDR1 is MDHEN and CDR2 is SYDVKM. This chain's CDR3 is CASTLLAGTGGEQFF. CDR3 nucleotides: TGTGCCAGCACTTTACTAGCGGGGACCGGGGGTGAGCAGTTCTTC. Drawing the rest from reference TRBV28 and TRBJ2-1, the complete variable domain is DVKVTQSSRYLVKRTGEKVFLECVQDMDHENMFWYRQDPGLGLRLIYFSYDVKMKEKGDIPEGYSVSREKKERFSLILESASTNQTSMYLCASTLLAGTGGEQFFGPGTRLTVL.

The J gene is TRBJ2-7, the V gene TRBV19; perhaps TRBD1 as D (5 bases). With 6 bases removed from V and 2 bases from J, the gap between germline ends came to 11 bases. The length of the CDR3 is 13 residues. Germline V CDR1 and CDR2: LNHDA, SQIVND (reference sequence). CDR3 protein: CASSRTTAYEQYF. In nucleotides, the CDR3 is TGTGCCAGTAGCCGGACAACCGCCTACGAGCAGTACTTC.

CDR3 residues: CASSSGSLSTDTQYF. The CDR3 DNA reads as TGTGCCAGCAGTTCCGGGTCCCTCAGCACAGATACGCAGTATTTT. This chain links TRBV28 with TRBJ2-3; D not resolved. Germline V gives CDR1 MDHEN, CDR2 SYDVKM. This CDR3 spans 15 amino acids. The V gene lost 4 bases and the J gene lost 0 bases, with 11 bases spanning the gap. The complete variable domain, with remaining parts taken from reference TRBV28 and TRBJ2-3, reads DVKVTQSSRYLVKRTGEKVFLECVQDMDHENMFWYRQDPGLGLRLIYFSYDVKMKEKGDIPEGYSVSREKKERFSLILESASTNQTSMYLCASSSGSLSTDTQYFGPGTRLTVL.

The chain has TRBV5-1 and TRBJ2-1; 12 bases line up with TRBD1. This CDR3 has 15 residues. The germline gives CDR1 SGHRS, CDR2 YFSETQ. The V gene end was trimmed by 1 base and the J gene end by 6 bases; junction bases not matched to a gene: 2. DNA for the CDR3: TGCGCCAGCAGCTTGCGGGACAGGGGGCTCAATGAGCAGTTCTTC. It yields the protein CASSLRDRGLNEQFF. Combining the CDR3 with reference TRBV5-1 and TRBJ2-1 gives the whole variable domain KAGVTQTPRYLIKTRGQQVTLSCSPISGHRSVSWYQQTPGQGLQFLFEYFSETQRNKGNFPGRFSGRQFSNSRSEMNVSTLELGDSALYLCASSLRDRGLNEQFFGPGTRLTVL.

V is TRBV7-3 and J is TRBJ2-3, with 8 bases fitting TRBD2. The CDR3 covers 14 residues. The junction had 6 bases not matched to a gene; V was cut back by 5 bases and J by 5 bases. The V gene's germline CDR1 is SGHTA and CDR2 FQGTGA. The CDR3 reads CASSPIAGRDTQYF. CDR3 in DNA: TGTGCCAGCAGCCCTATAGCGGGACGAGATACGCAGTATTTT.

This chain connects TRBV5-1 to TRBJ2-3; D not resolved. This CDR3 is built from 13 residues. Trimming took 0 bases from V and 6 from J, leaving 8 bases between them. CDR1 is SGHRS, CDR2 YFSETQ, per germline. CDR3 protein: CASSLELADTQYF. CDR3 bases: TGCGCCAGCAGCTTGGAGCTCGCGGATACGCAGTATTTT.

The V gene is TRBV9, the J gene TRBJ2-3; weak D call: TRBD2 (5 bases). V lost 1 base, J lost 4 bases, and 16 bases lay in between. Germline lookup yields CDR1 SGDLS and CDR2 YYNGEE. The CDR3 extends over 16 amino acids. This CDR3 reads CASSVQAGRGSDTQYF. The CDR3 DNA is TGTGCCAGCAGCGTACAGGCCGGCCGAGGGTCAGATACGCAGTATTTT.

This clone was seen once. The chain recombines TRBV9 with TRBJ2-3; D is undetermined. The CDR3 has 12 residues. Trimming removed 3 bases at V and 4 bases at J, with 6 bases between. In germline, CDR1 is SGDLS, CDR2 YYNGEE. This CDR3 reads CASSALADTQYF. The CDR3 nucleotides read TGTGCCAGCAGCGCTCTAGCAGATACGCAGTATTTT.

The CDR3 here is CASSLRAPEVYGYTF. CDR3 sequence (DNA): TGTGCCAGCAGTTTAAGGGCCCCGGAGGTCTATGGCTACACCTTC. This chain connects TRBV27 to TRBJ1-2; D not resolved. The CDR3 extends over 15 amino acids. Between the trimmed V and J ends, which lost 2 bases and 4 bases, there was a span of 14 bases. Germline V gene lookup returns CDR1 MNHEY and CDR2 SMNVEV (reference sequence).